This T cell receptor (beta chain) was sequenced during a study of blood T cell repertoires in COVID-19 (dated by TCRdb to between 2020 and 2021). General notes on the study: Samples from collaborators originated in the United States, Italy and Spain and spanned both the acute and convalescent phases of COVID-19. The material from the prospective study consisted of cDNA or gDNA derived from T cells, B-cell-depleted T cells, or PBMCs. Deeply sampled blood TCRbeta repertoires from subjects exposed to, actively infected with, or recovered from COVID-19 were included in the dataset. The repertoires were made available in a free public database intended to serve as a resource for research on the immune response to SARS-CoV-2. The samples were drawn from the first 160 participants of the ongoing ImmuneRACE study and from over 950 subjects provided by 6 global collaborators. The sample metadata nearly always contained a de-identified subject ID, COVID-19 status, age in years and sex. Where available, HLA class I and class II types were taken from metadata supplied by the sample provider and were not determined by assay-based typing.

TCRbeta CDR3 regions were amplified from genomic DNA using the immunoSEQ Assay, a bias-controlled multiplex PCR. The paper's data handling went like this. Within the assay, amplification of reference gene primers was used to estimate how many nucleated cells each sample contained. To quantify the absolute abundance of each unique TCRbeta CDR3 rearrangement, sequence reads were collapsed and filtered. Productive Simpson clonality was computed per sample as the square root of Simpson's diversity index over productive rearrangements. Entries here come from immuneACCESS through TCRdb and include only in-frame sequences with V and J called. Some clones fail to appear in such tables; in the studies checked, an unresolved V gene covers under half of the shortfall, and the cause of the remainder is unknown. V, J and clone size reflect that table, while D and trimming were determined from the DNA. Here the sample has 200,000 to 300,000 clones; 87% occur a single time. 7.2% of the sample comes from the top ten.

The germline V and J ends show losses of 5 bases and 2 bases respectively, and no gene match explains 2 bases of the junction. The CDR3 holds 15 amino acids from the cysteine to the phenylalanine. The kept DNA is CDR3 alone, 45 bases in frame from the first base. For CDR1 and CDR2, the germline V gene lists KGHDR and SFDVKD. A second Seattle source provided samples from volunteer blood donors who had recovered from COVID-19. Collaborating institutions collected whole blood in K2EDTA tubes following their own protocols. For TCRbeta analysis, collaborators shipped samples in one of three forms: frozen whole blood, isolated PBMCs, or DNA extracted from either of those sample types. Overall study outcomes, separate from this receptor: How much clinical and demographic metadata was included differed by source and by participant, and the metadata was provided uncurated.

On this clone itself: The antigen this receptor binds is unknown. No quality values exist for individual bases; no much larger clone is one base distant.

The chain uses TRBV24-1 and TRBJ2-1, with 10 middle bases fitting TRBD1. This receptor was taken from a man aged 55 to 70 who had recovered from COVID-19. The sequenced sample was peripheral blood. CDR3 region: CATSGGTGAYNEQFF. The DNA sequence follows: TGTGCCACCAGTGGTGGGACAGGGGCCTACAATGAGCAGTTCTTC.